The 24 T cell receptor beta chains in this list originate from one sample, sequenced in a study of CD8+CD57+ T cells in acquired aplastic anemia. Profiling of TCR beta VDJ combinations and CDR3 sequences used genomic DNA as template. TCRdb reprocessed the reads via MiXCR and lists one record per CDR3 protein. The table lists about half a million distinct CDR3 sequences, under 40% of them singletons. Those patients picked for sequencing had displayed CD8+CD57+ cell expansion on flow cytometry. The sequenced sample was sorted CD4+, CD8+, or CD8+CD57+ T cells (not recorded which) from PBMCs. The source is a human donor with aplastic anemia.

This clonotype was detected ten times or more. The CDR3 sequence is CASSPGTENYGYTF. The CDR3 region has the DNA TGTGCCAGCAGCCCGGGGACCGAAAACTATGGCTACACCTTC. The chain uses TRBV11-2 and TRBJ1-2; perhaps TRBD1 as D (5 bases). The ends were cut back, 5 bases at V and 2 bases at J, with 12 bases in the middle. This CDR3 contains 14 residues. Germline V gene data show CDR1 as SGHAT and CDR2 as FQNNGV.

This clonotype was counted a few times. The rearrangement links TRBV5-1 to TRBJ2-1; 7 bases are shared with TRBD2. The V gene's germline CDR1 is SGHRS and CDR2 YFSETQ. With V trimmed by 7 bases and J by 1 base, 5 bases remained unmatched. The CDR3 contains 14 residues. Here the CDR3 reads CASVAGESYNEQFF. CDR3 nucleotide sequence: TGCGCCAGCGTTGCGGGGGAATCCTACAATGAGCAGTTCTTC. Full variable domain (missing parts from reference TRBV5-1 and TRBJ2-1): KAGVTQTPRYLIKTRGQQVTLSCSPISGHRSVSWYQQTPGQGLQFLFEYFSETQRNKGNFPGRFSGRQFSNSRSEMNVSTLELGDSALYLCASVAGESYNEQFFGPGTRLTVL.

This clonotype has more than one count but fewer than ten. The V call is TRBV12-3 or TRBV12-4, the J call TRBJ1-1, with 7 bases identical to TRBD1. CDR3 length equals 13 residues. Trimming cost V 5 bases and J 6 bases; bases outside gene matches: 6. CDR3 amino acids: CASSPIRGAEAFF. CDR3 nucleotides: TGTGCCAGCAGTCCTATCAGGGGGGCTGAAGCTTTCTTT.

About this clonotype itself: This could be a read error, since a much larger clone is one nucleotide away. J is TRBJ1-6 and V is TRBV6-4, with 9 bases lining up with TRBD1. This CDR3 is built from 14 residues. V trimming: 2 bases; J trimming: 9 bases; junction bases outside the gene matches: 2. From germline, CDR1 is MRHNA and CDR2 SNTAGT. The CDR3 here is CASSDGTGLSPLHF. CDR3 coding DNA: TGTGCCAGCAGTGACGGGACAGGGCTTTCACCCCTCCACTTT.

This clonotype appeared many times. This sequence joins TRBV24-1 and TRBJ2-7; D possibly matches TRBD1 or TRBD2 (5 bases each). Trimming removed 7 bases at V and 2 bases at J, with 11 bases between. Germline V gene lookup returns CDR1 KGHDR and CDR2 SFDVKD. The CDR3 runs to 13 residues. As DNA, the CDR3 is TGTGCCACCAGCACCGGGACCCCCTACGAGCAGTACTTC. Its protein is CATSTGTPYEQYF.

The chain employs TRBV27 and TRBJ2-3; weak D call: TRBD2 (6 bases). The CDR3 spans 15 residues. CDR1 MNHEY and CDR2 SMNVEV come from the germline V gene (reference sequence). V shed 4 bases and J shed 2 bases, with 13 bases lying between them. Here the CDR3 DNA reads TGTGCCAGCAGTTCCGGAGGGCAGCCCACAGATACGCAGTATTTT. It encodes CASSSGGQPTDTQYF.

V gene TRBV10-3 combines with J gene TRBJ1-6; 7 bases agree with TRBD1. The CDR3 has 15 amino acids. Germline CDR1 and CDR2: ENHRY and SYGVKD. V was clipped by 7 bases and J by 13 bases; unmatched bases: 16. CDR3: CAINHWGQWLNPLHF. The CDR3 DNA follows: TGTGCCATCAACCATTGGGGACAGTGGTTGAATCCCCTCCACTTT.

This sequence joins TRBV2 and TRBJ1-2; 8 bases match TRBD1. The CDR3 spans 14 residues. V dropped 7 bases and J dropped 3; count of bases not matched to a gene: 7. CDR1 is SNHLY, CDR2 FYNNEI, per germline. The CDR3 loop is CASTSGQEHYGYTF. The CDR3 DNA reads as TGTGCCAGCACCTCGGGACAGGAACACTATGGCTACACCTTC. Together with reference TRBV2 and TRBJ1-2, the CDR3 gives the full variable domain: EPEVTQTPSHQVTQMGQEVILRCVPISNHLYFYWYRQILGQKVEFLVSFYNNEISEKSEIFDDQFSVERPDGSNFTLKIRSTKLEDSAMYFCASTSGQEHYGYTFGSGTRLTVV.

This clonotype was seen a few times. The chain links TRBV6-5 to TRBJ2-7; TRBD1 matches 8 bases. Germline values: CDR1 MNHEY, CDR2 SVGAGI. CDR3 length: 14 amino acids. After removal of 3 bases from V and 6 bases from J, the junction contained 7 bases not matched to a gene. DNA of the CDR3: TGTGCCAGCAGTTATGGGACAGGTAACTCCGAGCAGTACTTC. Residues: CASSYGTGNSEQYF.

A remark on this clonotype: Just one base apart from a much larger clone, this may be a read error. Since the CDR3 does not end with the conserved phenylalanine or tryptophan, this likely comes from a read error. The V call is TRBV2, the J call TRBJ1-1, with D unresolved. The V gene's germline CDR1 is SNHLY and CDR2 FYNNEI. This CDR3 is built from 14 residues. Between the trimmed V and J ends, which lost 7 bases and 1 base, there was a span of 13 bases. The CDR3 loop reads CASKEEGTNTEAFL. CDR3 coding DNA: TGTGCCAGCAAAGAAGAGGGTACGAACACTGAAGCTTTCCTT.

This clonotype was recorded many times. This sequence joins TRBV19 and TRBJ2-1; D uncertain. The CDR3 is 11 residues long. The V and J ends lost 5 bases and 8 bases respectively, with 7 bases between them. Germline V CDR1 and CDR2: LNHDA, SQIVND (reference sequence). CDR3 coding DNA: TGTGCCAGTAGTGGGGATGATGAGCAGTTCTTC. Protein: CASSGDDEQFF.

This clonotype was picked up many times. The CDR3 loop is CASSEGQGPFYEQYF. For the CDR3, the DNA is TGCGCCAGCAGTGAGGGACAGGGACCTTTCTACGAGCAGTACTTC. V is TRBV10-1 and J is TRBJ2-7; TRBD1 matches 8 bases. The CDR3 sequence is 15 residues long. Trimming took 2 bases from V and 3 from J; bases not matched to a gene: 6. Germline assignment: CDR1 WNHNN and CDR2 SYGVQD (reference sequence).

In its sample, this clonotype was seen many times. The chain uses TRBV7-2 and TRBJ2-1; the D is unclear. The CDR3 spans 12 residues. Trimming removed 1 base at V and 9 bases at J, with 7 bases between. CDR1 SGHTA and CDR2 FQGNSA come from the germline V gene. The CDR3 spells CASSLVVGEQFF. CDR3 bases: TGTGCCAGCAGCTTAGTAGTGGGTGAGCAGTTCTTC.

V gene TRBV19 combines with J gene TRBJ2-2; maybe TRBD2 (6 bases). CDR1 and CDR2 from the germline V gene are LNHDA and SQIVND (reference sequence). The CDR3 has 16 residues. Trimming took off 6 bases at V and 0 bases at J, with 14 bases between the two ends. DNA for the CDR3: TGTGCCAGTAGGACCCGAGGAGGGGCGAACACCGGGGAGCTGTTTTTT. It specifies CASRTRGGANTGELFF.

At least ten counts were recorded for this clonotype. V gene TRBV7-2 combines with J gene TRBJ2-3; D is possibly TRBD2 (6 bases). Trimming left V 1 base short and J 2 bases short, with 10 bases between. The CDR3 covers 15 residues. The germline V gene encodes CDR1 SGHTA and CDR2 FQGNSA. The CDR3 is CASSLVGGATDTQYF. Written as DNA, the CDR3 is TGTGCCAGCAGCTTAGTCGGGGGTGCCACAGATACGCAGTATTTT.

This clonotype was seen only a few times. This chain links TRBV6-4 with TRBJ2-7; D ambiguous. The germline gives CDR1 MRHNA, CDR2 SNTAGT. Trimming removed 0 bases from V and 3 bases from J, with 9 bases in between. The CDR3 runs 14 residues. CDR3 region: CASSDSYTCYEQYF. CDR3 nucleotide sequence: TGTGCCAGCAGTGACTCCTATACTTGCTACGAGCAGTACTTC.

Remarks on this clonotype: This may arise from a read error, as a much more abundant clone is one base away. V is TRBV24-1 and J is TRBJ2-1; 8 bases align to TRBD1. Germline V gives CDR1 KGHDR, CDR2 SFDVKD. This CDR3 has 14 amino acids. J gave up 12 bases and V 5 bases, and 11 bases lay outside the gene matches. CDR3 in amino acids: CATSGAGGSAGQFF. CDR3 DNA sequence: TGTGCCACCAGTGGGGCAGGGGGCAGTGCGGGGCAGTTCTTC.

This clonotype showed up just a few times. This chain connects TRBV20-1 to TRBJ2-7, with TRBD2 matching 12 bases. The CDR3 runs to 14 residues. Trimming cost V 1 base and J 4 bases; bases outside gene matches: 2. The germline gives CDR1 DFQATT, CDR2 SNEGSKA (reference sequence). The CDR3 protein is CSARGLAGEYEQYF. The CDR3, as DNA: TGCAGTGCTAGAGGACTAGCGGGAGAATACGAGCAGTACTTC.

This clonotype has just a few counts. The chain has TRBV5-8 and TRBJ2-7; perhaps D is TRBD1 or TRBD2 (5 bases each). Germline CDR1 SGHTS, CDR2 YDEGEE. The CDR3 runs 15 residues. V lost 1 base to trimming and J lost 2 bases, with 13 bases between them. CDR3 region: CASSLFRDETYEQYF. The DNA for the CDR3 is TGTGCCAGCAGCTTGTTTCGGGACGAGACCTACGAGCAGTACTTC.

V gene TRBV5-1 combines with J gene TRBJ1-2; unclear D gene. Trimming shortened V by 1 base and J by 7 bases, and 20 bases separated the two germline ends. The CDR3 has 16 residues. Per the germline V gene, CDR1 is SGHRS and CDR2 is YFSETQ. For the CDR3, the DNA is TGCGCCAGCAGCTTGATAAGAGGTGTGCGCAACGCTGGCTACACCTTC. This codes for CASSLIRGVRNAGYTF.

This clonotype was recorded at least ten times. The chain employs TRBV20-1 and TRBJ2-5, with D uncertain. This CDR3 has 12 residues. Per germline, CDR1 DFQATT and CDR2 SNEGSKA (reference sequence). Trimming left V 3 bases short and J 5 bases short, with 10 bases between. CDR3 DNA: TGCAGTGCTAGCCCATTGGCGGAGACCCAGTACTTC. Translating gives CSASPLAETQYF.

J is TRBJ2-1 and V is TRBV11-2; 11 bases line up with TRBD1. The CDR3 length is 15 residues. Germline CDR1 reads SGHAT; CDR2 reads FQNNGV. V shed 4 bases, J shed 3 bases, and the junction held 2 bases outside the gene matches. CDR3 in DNA: TGTGCCAGCAGCTGGGGGACAGGGGGCTACAATGAGCAGTTCTTC. Its protein is CASSWGTGGYNEQFF. Using reference TRBV11-2 and TRBJ2-1 for the parts outside the CDR3, the full variable domain is EAGVAQSPRYKIIEKRQSVAFWCNPISGHATLYWYQQILGQGPKLLIQFQNNGVVDDSQLPKDRFSAERLKGVDSTLKIQPAKLEDSAVYLCASSWGTGGYNEQFFGPGTRLTVL.

Turning to this clonotype: This clone may be a read error of a much larger clone one base away. V gene TRBV12-3 or TRBV12-4 combines with J gene TRBJ2-7; no firm D call. This CDR3 spans 13 amino acids. The CDR3 nucleotides read TGTGCCGGCAGCTTTGGACCGACCTACGAGCAGTACTTC. It translates to CAGSFGPTYEQYF.

The chain couples TRBV7-2 to TRBJ1-6; 8 bases match TRBD1. This CDR3 is built from 14 residues. CDR1 and CDR2 (germline): SGHTA, FQGNSA. Trimming took 4 bases from V and 10 from J; bases not matched to a gene: 6. This CDR3 reads CASSSTGEESPLHF. The CDR3 nucleotides are TGTGCCAGCAGCTCGACAGGGGAGGAATCACCCCTCCACTTT.